Listed here is a single TCR beta chain. This sample was included in a study of cytomegalovirus exposure and HLA in healthy donors. V was clipped by 3 bases and J by 8 bases, with 7 bases between them. This CDR3 is built from 10 residues. Germline V CDR1 and CDR2: SQVTM, ANQGSEA. Measured with immunoSEQ multiplex PCR; TCRdb has only the in-frame clones, and not every one. The table shows around 180,000 clones, with about 82% occurring only once. The TCR sequence derives from a woman between 18 and 30 years old in good health and CMV-seronegative. Specimen: PBMCs. The chain recombines TRBV29-1 with TRBJ1-2, with D perhaps matching TRBD1 (6 bases). The CDR3 loop is CSVEGAGYTF. The CDR3 nucleotides read TGCAGCGTTGAGGGGGCCGGCTACACCTTC.